The TCR beta chain under discussion was sequenced for a study of T-cell reconstitution after alpha-beta-depleted transplantation in children. Study-wide results and caveats: In some patients, recipient T cells and intrathymic progenitors surviving conditioning explained high day-60 diversity. Among T cells one year after transplant, newly produced cells accounted for most counts and diversity. Several hundred expanded graft clones reportedly gave rise to the alpha-beta T cells present about two months after transplant.

The CDR3 covers 12 residues. CDR1 is SGHRS and CDR2 is YFSETQ in the germline V gene. V was trimmed by 5 bases and J by 5 bases, leaving 8 bases between them. In its sample, this clonotype was seen once. What it recognizes is unknown. TCRbeta library construction was performed incorporating unique molecular identifiers. In TCRdb, the PCR reads were re-called with MiXCR into one record per CDR3 protein. This repertoire shows 500,000 to 600,000 distinct CDR3 sequences, 25% to 30% found once; its top ten account for 30% to 45%. The sequenced sample was PBMCs, obtained before TCRalphabeta/CD19-depleted stem cell transplant. The receptor's source is a boy in the first two years of life with Wiskott-Aldrich syndrome, due to receive a stem cell transplant. This chain connects TRBV5-1 to TRBJ2-1; no definite D call. CDR3 coding DNA: TGCGCCAGCAGATCCAGCGACAATGAGCAGTTCTTC. Protein: CASRSSDNEQFF.